This is a list of T cell receptor beta chains from one sample in a study of patients and donors after allogeneic stem cell transplantation. TCRdb ran MiXCR on the RT-PCR reads and lists one entry per CDR3 protein. The profile shows some 200,000 distinct CDR3 sequences, 40% to 45% of them singletons. Sequenced input: blood, either unsorted or a sorted T cell fraction (not recorded which). These receptors came from a human donor who was either an allogeneic HSCT recipient or a stem cell or donor lymphocyte infusion donor (not recorded which). It is not recorded whose cells these are; they may come from a transplant donor. Both conserved end residues are part of each CDR3. D genes are given only for firm matches. The size of a clone is reported for some rows only, either as once, few or many, or as a class for expanded clones.

cdr3_nt: TGCGCCAGCAGCTTCCAGGGTGGAGACACTGAAGCTTTCTTT
cdr3_aa: CASSFQGGDTEAFF
j_call: TRBJ1-1
d_call: -
v_call: TRBV5-1
clone_size: -

cdr3_nt: TGTGCCAGCAGCGGGGGCTACGAGCAGTACTTC
cdr3_aa: CASSGGYEQYF
j_call: TRBJ2-7
d_call: -
v_call: TRBV27
clone_size: few

cdr3_nt: TGTGCCAGCAGCTTAGATGGCTCTCAGCCCCAGCATTTT
cdr3_aa: CASSLDGSQPQHF
j_call: TRBJ1-5
d_call: -
v_call: TRBV11-2
clone_size: -

cdr3_nt: TGTGCCAGGTCCAACTCTTCGGGACTAGCGGGAGTCTCGACAGATACGCAGTATTTT
cdr3_aa: CARSNSSGLAGVSTDTQYF
j_call: TRBJ2-3
d_call: TRBD2
v_call: TRBV7-9
clone_size: -

cdr3_nt: TGTGCCAGCCGGAGCGGGTTCTCAGATACGCAGTATTTT
cdr3_aa: CASRSGFSDTQYF
j_call: TRBJ2-3
d_call: -
v_call: TRBV7-9
clone_size: -

cdr3_nt: TGTGCCACCAGCAGAGATTATAAAGGGGTCTATGGCTACACCTTC
cdr3_aa: CATSRDYKGVYGYTF
j_call: TRBJ1-2
d_call: -
v_call: TRBV15
clone_size: -

cdr3_nt: TGTGCCAGCAGCGCAGGGGCCGGACTGTTTTTT
cdr3_aa: CASSAGAGLFF
j_call: TRBJ1-4
d_call: -
v_call: TRBV6-6
clone_size: -

cdr3_nt: TGTGCCATCAGTGGGGTGACAGCGGCTAACCTTGGGATGAACACTGAAGCTTTCTTT
cdr3_aa: CAISGVTAANLGMNTEAFF
j_call: TRBJ1-1
d_call: -
v_call: TRBV10-3
clone_size: -

cdr3_nt: TGCGCCAGCAGCCAAGATCACGGGACTAGCGGGAGGGCCGGAGATACGCAGTATTTT
cdr3_aa: CASSQDHGTSGRAGDTQYF
j_call: TRBJ2-3
d_call: TRBD2
v_call: TRBV4-1
clone_size: -

cdr3_nt: TGTGCCAGCAGCTTGGCCGGACGGTACACTGAAGCTTTCTTT
cdr3_aa: CASSLAGRYTEAFF
j_call: TRBJ1-1
d_call: -
v_call: TRBV13
clone_size: few

cdr3_nt: TGTGCCAGCAGGGACAGGGAGATTGGGGGCTACACCTTC
cdr3_aa: CASRDREIGGYTF
j_call: TRBJ1-2
d_call: TRBD1
v_call: TRBV4-2
clone_size: -

cdr3_nt: TGTGCCAGCAGACCCTTTGGACAGGGGCACTCCTCCTACGAGCAGTACTTC
cdr3_aa: CASRPFGQGHSSYEQYF
j_call: TRBJ2-7
d_call: TRBD1
v_call: TRBV27
clone_size: -

cdr3_nt: TGTGCCAGCAGTGAGGAGCTAGCGGGAATGTACAATGAGCAGTTCTTC
cdr3_aa: CASSEELAGMYNEQFF
j_call: TRBJ2-1
d_call: TRBD2
v_call: TRBV6-1
clone_size: -

cdr3_nt: TGCAGCGCTAGTATCTTGGGATATGAGGAGACCCAGTACTTC
cdr3_aa: CSASILGYEETQYF
j_call: TRBJ2-5
d_call: -
v_call: TRBV29-1
clone_size: few

cdr3_nt: TGCGCCAGCAGCCAAGTACTAGCGGTGGATGAGCAGTTCTTC
cdr3_aa: CASSQVLAVDEQFF
j_call: TRBJ2-1
d_call: TRBD2
v_call: TRBV4-1
clone_size: few

cdr3_nt: TGTGCCAGCAGCTATACAGGGGACGAGCAGTACTTC
cdr3_aa: CASSYTGDEQYF
j_call: TRBJ2-7
d_call: TRBD1
v_call: TRBV7-9
clone_size: -

cdr3_nt: TGTGCCAGCAGTTTACAACCTAGCGGCTCCTACAATGAGCAGTTCTTC
cdr3_aa: CASSLQPSGSYNEQFF
j_call: TRBJ2-1
d_call: TRBD2
v_call: TRBV12-3/TRBV12-4
clone_size: -

cdr3_nt: TGTGCCTGGAGTGTATTACAAGAGACCCAGTACTTC
cdr3_aa: CAWSVLQETQYF
j_call: TRBJ2-5
d_call: -
v_call: TRBV30
clone_size: -

cdr3_nt: TGCAGCGTTGAGGGAAGACGGCTAGCGGGTTCGTACAATGAGCAGTTCTTC
cdr3_aa: CSVEGRRLAGSYNEQFF
j_call: TRBJ2-1
d_call: TRBD2
v_call: TRBV29-1
clone_size: -

cdr3_nt: TGTGCCACCAGTGATAGAGGCAGGGGGCACACTGAAGCTTTCTTT
cdr3_aa: CATSDRGRGHTEAFF
j_call: TRBJ1-1
d_call: TRBD1
v_call: TRBV24-1
clone_size: -

cdr3_nt: TGTGCCAGCAGTGGGGGACGCGAGCAGTACTTC
cdr3_aa: CASSGGREQYF
j_call: TRBJ2-7
d_call: -
v_call: TRBV27
clone_size: -

cdr3_nt: TGTGCCAGCAGCTTGGGCACCGGGACCGACTATGGCTACACCTTC
cdr3_aa: CASSLGTGTDYGYTF
j_call: TRBJ1-2
d_call: -
v_call: TRBV7-2
clone_size: -

cdr3_nt: TGTGCCAGCAGCTTGGTAGCAGACACCTACGAGCAGTACTTC
cdr3_aa: CASSLVADTYEQYF
j_call: TRBJ2-7
d_call: -
v_call: TRBV5-5
clone_size: -

cdr3_nt: TGCGCCAGCAGCCAAGATCGGCCTAGCGCCTACAATGAGCAGTTCTTC
cdr3_aa: CASSQDRPSAYNEQFF
j_call: TRBJ2-1
d_call: -
v_call: TRBV4-3
clone_size: -

cdr3_nt: TGTGCCAGCAGCCGAACAGGGACCTATGGCTACACCTTC
cdr3_aa: CASSRTGTYGYTF
j_call: TRBJ1-2
d_call: -
v_call: TRBV7-9
clone_size: few

cdr3_nt: TGTGCCAGCAGCTTAACAGGGACAGGGGGCGGGCGAGAGACCCAGTACTTC
cdr3_aa: CASSLTGTGGGRETQYF
j_call: TRBJ2-5
d_call: TRBD1
v_call: TRBV7-3
clone_size: once

cdr3_nt: TGTGCCAGCAGCCCGCCGGAGGGAAGTGAGCAGTTCTTC
cdr3_aa: CASSPPEGSEQFF
j_call: TRBJ2-1
d_call: -
v_call: TRBV7-3
clone_size: -

cdr3_nt: TGCGCCAGCAGACCAAAACCGGGGACTCAAGAGACCCAGTACTTC
cdr3_aa: CASRPKPGTQETQYF
j_call: TRBJ2-5
d_call: -
v_call: TRBV5-1
clone_size: few

cdr3_nt: TGCAGCGTTGATGTGGCGGGGGCGTCATACGAGCAGTACTTC
cdr3_aa: CSVDVAGASYEQYF
j_call: TRBJ2-7
d_call: -
v_call: TRBV29-1
clone_size: few

cdr3_nt: TGTGCCAGCCGAAATTCGGTCGACTCCGACAATGAGCAGTTCTTC
cdr3_aa: CASRNSVDSDNEQFF
j_call: TRBJ2-1
d_call: -
v_call: TRBV9
clone_size: -

cdr3_nt: TGTGCCAGCAGCGGATTAAGCGGGAGGGTTAGCACAGATACGCAGTATTTT
cdr3_aa: CASSGLSGRVSTDTQYF
j_call: TRBJ2-3
d_call: TRBD2
v_call: TRBV7-3
clone_size: -

cdr3_nt: TGTGCCAGCAGCTTACCTCGGGACAGCTCCTATGGCTACACCTTC
cdr3_aa: CASSLPRDSSYGYTF
j_call: TRBJ1-2
d_call: TRBD1
v_call: TRBV7-2
clone_size: few

cdr3_nt: TGTGCCAGCAGCTTGACGGGGAATAGTTCACCCCTCCACTTT
cdr3_aa: CASSLTGNSSPLHF
j_call: TRBJ1-6
d_call: -
v_call: TRBV7-8
clone_size: few

cdr3_nt: TGTGCCAGCAGTGATAAAGTGAACACTGAAGCTTTCTTT
cdr3_aa: CASSDKVNTEAFF
j_call: TRBJ1-1
d_call: -
v_call: TRBV25-1
clone_size: -

cdr3_nt: TGCAGGCCATGGCGGAGTGAAGCTTTCTTT
cdr3_aa: CRPWRSEAFF
j_call: TRBJ1-1
d_call: -
v_call: TRBV20-1
clone_size: once

cdr3_nt: TGCAGCGTGACCCGGGACCTCCCCTACGAGCAGTACTTC
cdr3_aa: CSVTRDLPYEQYF
j_call: TRBJ2-7
d_call: -
v_call: TRBV29-1
clone_size: many

cdr3_nt: TGCAGTGCTAGAGATTACCGACAGCGGGAGGAGTCCTACGAGCAGTACTTC
cdr3_aa: CSARDYRQREESYEQYF
j_call: TRBJ2-7
d_call: TRBD2
v_call: TRBV20-1
clone_size: -

cdr3_nt: TGTGCCAGCAGCTCTGACAGGGATCTCTACGAGCAGTACTTC
cdr3_aa: CASSSDRDLYEQYF
j_call: TRBJ2-7
d_call: TRBD1
v_call: TRBV7-8
clone_size: -

cdr3_nt: TGTGCCAGCAGCGTAGTTGTAGGAAACACCGGGGAGCTGTTTTTT
cdr3_aa: CASSVVVGNTGELFF
j_call: TRBJ2-2
d_call: -
v_call: TRBV9
clone_size: once

cdr3_nt: TGTGCCAGCAGCCAAGATCTAGGGGTTGGCAATCAGCCCCAGCATTTT
cdr3_aa: CASSQDLGVGNQPQHF
j_call: TRBJ1-5
d_call: -
v_call: TRBV3-1
clone_size: -

cdr3_nt: TGTTCCAGCTCACCGGGACAGGGGGCATATCAGCCCCAGCATTTT
cdr3_aa: CSSSPGQGAYQPQHF
j_call: TRBJ1-5
d_call: TRBD1
v_call: TRBV18
clone_size: -

cdr3_nt: TGTGCCAGCAGCCCCGACAGCTCCTCTGGAAACACCATATATTTT
cdr3_aa: CASSPDSSSGNTIYF
j_call: TRBJ1-3
d_call: -
v_call: TRBV5-4
clone_size: -

cdr3_nt: TGCAGTGCTGAGGGGATTTATGGCTACACCTTC
cdr3_aa: CSAEGIYGYTF
j_call: TRBJ1-2
d_call: -
v_call: TRBV20-1
clone_size: -

cdr3_nt: TGTGCCACCAGCAGAGATCTTTCCCCCCCAGACAATGAGCAGTTCTTC
cdr3_aa: CATSRDLSPPDNEQFF
j_call: TRBJ2-1
d_call: -
v_call: TRBV15
clone_size: -

cdr3_nt: TGCAGCGTTGAAGTCCCGGGGGCGGACACTGAAGCTTTCTTT
cdr3_aa: CSVEVPGADTEAFF
j_call: TRBJ1-1
d_call: -
v_call: TRBV29-1
clone_size: few

cdr3_nt: TGTGCCAGCAGTGAATGGGGACAGCAGAACACTGAAGCTTTCTTT
cdr3_aa: CASSEWGQQNTEAFF
j_call: TRBJ1-1
d_call: TRBD1
v_call: TRBV25-1
clone_size: -

cdr3_nt: TGTGCCAGCAGTGAAGGGGCGGGCAGGGGAACCTACAATGAGCAGTTCTTC
cdr3_aa: CASSEGAGRGTYNEQFF
j_call: TRBJ2-1
d_call: -
v_call: TRBV25-1
clone_size: few

cdr3_nt: TGTGCCAGCACCCCTCGGGAGCCCAAAAACATTCAGTACTTC
cdr3_aa: CASTPREPKNIQYF
j_call: TRBJ2-4
d_call: -
v_call: TRBV11-2
clone_size: few

cdr3_nt: TGCGCCAGCAGCTTGGACAGGCAGAACACCGGGGAGCTGTTTTTT
cdr3_aa: CASSLDRQNTGELFF
j_call: TRBJ2-2
d_call: -
v_call: TRBV5-1
clone_size: -

cdr3_nt: TGCAGCGTTGAACCCAGCGGGACGGCGTTTTCTAACTATGGCTACACCTTC
cdr3_aa: CSVEPSGTAFSNYGYTF
j_call: TRBJ1-2
d_call: -
v_call: TRBV29-1
clone_size: -

cdr3_nt: TGCAGTGCTAGAGATGTCATAGCCAAAAACATTCAGTACTTC
cdr3_aa: CSARDVIAKNIQYF
j_call: TRBJ2-4
d_call: -
v_call: TRBV20-1
clone_size: -

cdr3_nt: TGTGCCATCAGTGATGATAGGGACATTACAACTAATGAAAAACTGTTTTTT
cdr3_aa: CAISDDRDITTNEKLFF
j_call: TRBJ1-4
d_call: -
v_call: TRBV10-3
clone_size: -

cdr3_nt: TGCAGCGTTGAGACTAGCGGAGATACGCAGTATTTT
cdr3_aa: CSVETSGDTQYF
j_call: TRBJ2-3
d_call: TRBD2
v_call: TRBV29-1
clone_size: -

cdr3_nt: TGTGCCAGCACCTATAATTGGGAGCTAGGTACTGAAGCTTTCTTT
cdr3_aa: CASTYNWELGTEAFF
j_call: TRBJ1-1
d_call: -
v_call: TRBV5-6
clone_size: -

cdr3_nt: TGCGCCAGCAGCTTGGCCGGGACAGGGGGCACAGATACGCAGTATTTT
cdr3_aa: CASSLAGTGGTDTQYF
j_call: TRBJ2-3
d_call: TRBD1
v_call: TRBV5-1
clone_size: -

cdr3_nt: TGTGCCAGCCAGATTCAGGGGGCGAGTGGAAACACCATATATTTT
cdr3_aa: CASQIQGASGNTIYF
j_call: TRBJ1-3
d_call: TRBD1
v_call: TRBV27
clone_size: few

cdr3_nt: TGTGCCAGCAGTTATGGGTCGGGAGCCACAGATACGCAGTATTTT
cdr3_aa: CASSYGSGATDTQYF
j_call: TRBJ2-3
d_call: -
v_call: TRBV6-5
clone_size: -

cdr3_nt: TGTGCCAGCAGTGAACAGGGGAGCACAGATACGCAGTATTTT
cdr3_aa: CASSEQGSTDTQYF
j_call: TRBJ2-3
d_call: -
v_call: TRBV6-1
clone_size: -

cdr3_nt: TGTGCCAGCAGTCGAGGGAGCACAGATACGCAGTATTTT
cdr3_aa: CASSRGSTDTQYF
j_call: TRBJ2-3
d_call: -
v_call: TRBV12-3/TRBV12-4
clone_size: -

cdr3_nt: TGCAGTGCCAACCGGGACAGTGATAACTATGGCTACACCTTC
cdr3_aa: CSANRDSDNYGYTF
j_call: TRBJ1-2
d_call: TRBD1
v_call: TRBV20-1
clone_size: few